A single sample is the source of the 5 T cell receptor beta chains below, sequenced in a study of cytomegalovirus exposure and HLA in healthy donors. PCR employed 60 Vbeta and 13 Jbeta primers. Only in-frame clones appear in the TCRdb table, and some are missing; sequencing was by immunoSEQ multiplex PCR. This table holds approximately 190,000 clones, around 90% found once. Sequenced sample: PBMCs. These TCRs come from a boy aged 2-9 years in good health and CMV-seronegative.

This chain connects TRBV28 to TRBJ2-1, with 14 bases fitting TRBD2. The germline V gene has CDR1 MDHEN and CDR2 SYDVKM. Trimming at V came to 3 bases and at J to 3 bases, leaving 7 bases not matched to a gene. There are 18 residues in the CDR3. CDR3: CASSFGLAGGTHYNEQFF. For the CDR3, the DNA is TGTGCCAGCAGTTTCGGACTAGCGGGAGGTACACACTACAATGAGCAGTTCTTC.

The CDR3 sequence: CATSGQGRWGELFF. The CDR3 DNA follows: TGTGCCACCTCGGGACAGGGGAGATGGGGGGAGCTGTTTTTT. J is TRBJ2-2 and V is TRBV19; 10 bases are a match to TRBD1. The V gene end was trimmed by 10 bases and the J gene end by 8 bases; junction bases not matched to a gene: 10. The CDR3 extends over 14 amino acids. Germline CDR1 and CDR2: LNHDA and SQIVND (reference sequence).

The chain is built from TRBV28 and TRBJ1-6; D remains unclear. V gave up 4 bases and J gave up 9 bases, with 4 bases separating them. The CDR3 has 11 residues. The germline V gene encodes CDR1 MDHEN and CDR2 SYDVKM. In nucleotides, the CDR3 is TGTGCCAGCAGTTCTATTTCACCCCTCCACTTT. Protein: CASSSISPLHF.

This chain joins TRBV9 and TRBJ1-4; D call uncertain. Germline V gene lookup returns CDR1 SGDLS and CDR2 YYNGEE. The ends were cut back, 0 bases at V and 0 bases at J, with 6 bases in the middle. CDR3 length: 15 residues. The CDR3 here is CASSVGRATNEKLFF. The CDR3 region has the DNA TGTGCCAGCAGCGTAGGTCGTGCAACTAATGAAAAACTGTTTTTT.

V gene TRBV5-4 combines with J gene TRBJ2-7, with D uncertain. Germline CDR1 and CDR2: SGHNT and YYREEE (reference sequence). The CDR3 length is 15 residues. Trimming stripped 4 bases from V and 4 bases from J, with 18 bases between. Here the CDR3 reads CASSVGVSVPYEQYF. The CDR3 coding sequence is TGTGCCAGCAGCGTGGGTGTATCAGTTCCTTACGAGCAGTACTTC.